This T cell receptor (beta chain) is drawn from a study of vaccination and CD4 T cells after COVID-19. Study information: A positive SARS-CoV-2 nasal swab PCR result was recorded for each convalescent patient; about nine were mild and one severe.

Germline V gene sequence: CDR1 MNHNS, CDR2 SASEGT. The V and J ends lost 6 bases and 5 bases respectively, with 23 bases between them. The CDR3 runs 17 residues. Sequencing of the DNA from cultured CD4+ T cells was carried out with the Oncomine TCR Beta short-read assay. TCRdb fed the PCR reads into MiXCR, producing one record per CDR3 protein. The sample holds more than 13,000 distinct CDR3 sequences, approximately 40% seen once. This clonotype was found a few times. Its antigen is not identified. Treatment indicated: roughly nine-day PBMC culture with coronavirus spike peptide pools or control peptides (ViraFEST assay). After expanding antigen-specific T cells with peptide pools, ViraFEST sequenced their TCRs.

The chain employs TRBV6-1 and TRBJ1-5; D might be TRBD1 (6 bases). This TCR came from a human donor who had recovered from COVID-19. Sequencing input: CD4+ T cells from blood, cultured in vitro. The CDR3, as DNA: TGTGCCAGCAGCCCAACTAATGGACAGCTAGAATATCAGCCCCAGCATTTT. This sequence encodes CASSPTNGQLEYQPQHF.